These 31 T cell receptor beta chains originate from one sample sequenced in a study of blood T cell repertoires in COVID-19. This table comes from immunoSEQ multiplex PCR, and its TCRdb copy is limited to in-frame clones, with some not included. The sample includes 150,000 to 250,000 clones, 65% to 90% of them seen just once. Sequences were obtained from PBMCs or T cells enriched from blood (not recorded which). All receptors derive from a man aged 35-49 years who had recovered from COVID-19.

The chain joins TRBV21-1 to TRBJ1-4; the tabulated D call, TRBD1, remains unverified against the DNA. TRBV21-1 is deemed a pseudogene. The CDR3 runs 19 residues. The CDR3 sequence is CASNAGRAGPTATNEKLFF. Here the CDR3 DNA reads TGTGCCAGCAACGCCGGTCGCGCAGGGCCGACGGCAACTAATGAAAAACTGTTTTTT.

The rearrangement uses TRBV19 and TRBJ2-3; D perhaps matches TRBD1 (6 bases). With 7 bases removed from V and 6 bases from J, the gap between germline ends came to 17 bases. From germline, CDR1 is LNHDA and CDR2 SQIVND (reference sequence). The CDR3 contains 14 residues. CDR3 bases: TGTGCCAGTACCTCGACAGGCGCGATGGATACGCAGTATTTT. Translating it yields CASTSTGAMDTQYF.

The rearrangement uses TRBV4-1 and TRBJ2-3, with 10 bases lining up with TRBD2. V was clipped by 4 bases and J by 5 bases; unmatched bases: 15. The CDR3 extends over 18 amino acids. Germline CDR1 is MGHRA and CDR2 is YSYEKL. CDR3 amino acids: CASSRKMVLAGQGDTQYF. CDR3 in DNA: TGCGCCAGCAGCCGCAAGATGGTACTAGCGGGACAAGGAGATACGCAGTATTTT.

The chain carries TRBV15 and TRBJ2-5; 7 nucleotides line up with TRBD2. The V segment lost 7 bases and the J segment 5 bases; nucleotides outside the gene matches: 13. Germline values: CDR1 LNHNV, CDR2 YYDKDF (reference sequence). The CDR3 spans 15 residues. The DNA of the CDR3 is TGTGCCACCACCCCATGGGAGGGGTCAGGCGAGACCCAGTACTTC. It specifies CATTPWEGSGETQYF.

J is TRBJ1-3 and V is TRBV19; perhaps TRBD1 as D (6 bases). From germline, CDR1 is LNHDA and CDR2 SQIVND (reference sequence). This CDR3 has 15 residues. Deletions cut 9 bases from V and 4 bases from J, with 19 bases between. The CDR3 coding sequence is TGTGCCAGCCGGTACAACAGGGCTTCCGGAAACACCATATATTTT. Its protein product is CASRYNRASGNTIYF.

This chain connects TRBV30 to TRBJ1-1, with TRBD1 identical over 7 bases. J was trimmed by 4 bases and V by 6 bases; bases with no gene match: 8. This CDR3 is built from 13 residues. Germline V gene sequence: CDR1 GTSNPN, CDR2 SVGIG (reference sequence). In DNA form, the CDR3 reads TGTGCCTGCTATTCCTCAGGGGGCACTGAAGCTTTCTTT. It is translated as CACYSSGGTEAFF.

The chain links TRBV15 to TRBJ1-5, with 7 bases lining up with TRBD1. J lost 7 bases, V lost 1 base, and 10 bases had no gene match. In germline, CDR1 is LNHNV, CDR2 YYDKDF (reference sequence). The CDR3 extends over 16 amino acids. This CDR3 is CATSRVPTGETQPQHF. CDR3 bases: TGTGCCACCAGCAGAGTTCCCACAGGGGAGACGCAGCCCCAGCATTTT.

The V gene is TRBV30, the J gene TRBJ1-2, with a weak D call TRBD1 (5 bases). Germline-derived CDR1 and CDR2 are GTSNPN and SVGIG (reference sequence). The CDR3 contains 14 residues. The V gene lost 5 bases and the J gene lost 1 base, with 14 bases spanning the gap. CDR3 nucleotide sequence: TGTGCCTGGGGCGGATGGGGGGATAACTATGGCTACACCTTC. Translation gives CAWGGWGDNYGYTF.

This sequence joins TRBV27 and TRBJ1-6, with 10 bases identical to TRBD1. The CDR3 is 14 amino acids. Trimming at V came to 4 bases and at J to 13 bases, leaving 7 bases not matched to a gene. CDR1 is MNHEY and CDR2 is SMNVEV in the germline V gene (reference sequence). The CDR3 region has the DNA TGTGCCAGCAGTTCCGGGACAGGGGTATTGCCCCTCCACTTT. Translation gives CASSSGTGVLPLHF.

The genes are TRBV7-2 and TRBJ2-1; D not certain. CDR1 SGHTA and CDR2 FQGNSA come from the germline V gene. The V end lost 6 bases, the J end lost 9 bases, and 12 bases lay between the germline ends. This CDR3 spans 12 amino acids. CDR3 amino acids: CASRSGFGEQFF. In DNA form, the CDR3 reads TGTGCCAGCAGATCCGGGTTCGGTGAGCAGTTCTTC. The full variable domain, rest sourced from reference TRBV7-2 and TRBJ2-1, is GAGVSQSPSNKVTEKGKDVELRCDPISGHTALYWYRQSLGQGLEFLIYFQGNSAPDKSGLPSDRFSAERTGGSVSTLTIQRTQQEDSAVYLCASRSGFGEQFFGPGTRLTVL.

This chain uses TRBV19 with TRBJ2-3; D might be TRBD1 (6 bases). Germline V lookup: CDR1 LNHDA, CDR2 SQIVND (reference sequence). The ends were cut back, 4 bases at V and 3 bases at J, with 17 bases in the middle. This CDR3 has 16 amino acids. The DNA of the CDR3 is TGTGCCAGTAGTAACGCCGGGACAAGCCTAACAGATACGCAGTATTTT. This gives the protein CASSNAGTSLTDTQYF.

This clone was counted only a few times. The V call is TRBV6-2 or TRBV6-3, the J call TRBJ1-2; possibly TRBD1 for D (5 bases). The V and J ends lost 4 bases and 6 bases respectively, with 18 bases between them. Per germline, CDR1 MNHEY and CDR2 SVGEGT. The CDR3 is made up of 15 amino acids. The CDR3 sequence: CASSFGQGGWNGYTF. CDR3 in DNA: TGTGCCAGCAGTTTCGGCCAGGGAGGGTGGAATGGCTACACCTTC.

This chain uses TRBV5-1 with TRBJ1-1, with D tentatively TRBD1 (5 bases). The V end was cut by 4 bases, the J end by 7 bases, with 14 bases between. The CDR3 sequence is 13 residues long. CDR1 SGHRS and CDR2 YFSETQ come from the germline V gene. CDR3 in DNA: TGCGCCAGCAGCCCCCCGGAGGGGCTTGAAGCTTTCTTT. Its translation is CASSPPEGLEAFF.

The chain is built from TRBV25-1 and TRBJ2-7; D ambiguous. V was pared by 5 bases and J by 0 bases, with 8 bases between. The CDR3 loop spans 13 amino acids. CDR1 and CDR2 (germline): MGHDK, SYGVNS. The CDR3 DNA reads as TGTGCCAGCAGTCAGCCTAGCTCCTACGAGCAGTACTTC. It codes for CASSQPSSYEQYF.

This chain connects TRBV28 to TRBJ2-7, with 9 nucleotides matching TRBD1. Trimming at V came to 4 bases and at J to 5 bases, leaving 9 bases not matched to a gene. The CDR3 covers 15 residues. Germline V gene lookup returns CDR1 MDHEN and CDR2 SYDVKM. The CDR3 nucleotides read TGTGCCAGCAGTTCGATTGGGACAGGGCGGAACGAGCAGTACTTC. Residues: CASSSIGTGRNEQYF. Full variable domain (remainder filled in from reference TRBV28 and TRBJ2-7): DVKVTQSSRYLVKRTGEKVFLECVQDMDHENMFWYRQDPGLGLRLIYFSYDVKMKEKGDIPEGYSVSREKKERFSLILESASTNQTSMYLCASSSIGTGRNEQYFGPGTRLTVT.

The J gene is TRBJ2-5, the V gene TRBV2; the D is unclear. V lost 3 bases and J lost 1, with 6 bases in between. From germline, CDR1 is SNHLY and CDR2 FYNNEI. There are 13 residues in the CDR3. Here the CDR3 reads CASSDERQETQYF. The CDR3 DNA follows: TGTGCCAGCAGTGACGAGCGCCAAGAGACCCAGTACTTC.

J is TRBJ2-7 and V is TRBV19; no firm D call. The CDR3 spans 12 residues. Trimming removed 6 bases at V and 3 bases at J, with 9 bases between. Looked up from germline, CDR1 is LNHDA and CDR2 is SQIVND (reference sequence). CDR3 amino acids: CASSTPGYEQYF. CDR3 in DNA: TGTGCCAGTAGCACGCCAGGCTACGAGCAGTACTTC.

The chain employs TRBV19 and TRBJ1-1; 7 bases align to TRBD1. V shed 2 bases, J shed 1 base, and the junction held 10 bases outside the gene matches. CDR3 length: 17 amino acids. Germline V gene data show CDR1 as LNHDA and CDR2 as SQIVND (reference sequence). In DNA, the CDR3 is TGTGCCAGTAGTATATTCGGACAGGTTAATGGGAACACTGAAGCTTTCTTT. Its translation is CASSIFGQVNGNTEAFF.

The V gene is TRBV2, the J gene TRBJ1-4; TRBD1 agrees at 9 bases. The ends lost 2 bases at V and 8 bases at J; junction bases unmatched: 6. CDR3 length: 15 amino acids. Germline V CDR1 and CDR2: SNHLY, FYNNEI. CDR3 nucleotide sequence: TGTGCCAGCAGTGAACGGGACAGGGTTCTCGAAAAACTGTTTTTT. Its protein product is CASSERDRVLEKLFF.

This chain links TRBV24-1 with TRBJ2-2; no clear D gene. CDR3 length: 12 amino acids. The germline V gene encodes CDR1 KGHDR and CDR2 SFDVKD. Trimming removed 8 bases from V and 4 bases from J, with 7 bases in between. The CDR3 nucleotides read TGTGCCACCACAGGTCGCACCGGGGAGCTGTTTTTT. It encodes CATTGRTGELFF.

The chain links TRBV10-2 to TRBJ2-5; no reliable D call. With 4 bases removed from V and 2 bases from J, the gap between germline ends came to 5 bases. The CDR3 has 12 residues. Germline V CDR1 and CDR2: WSHSY, SAAADI. CDR3 residues: CASSVNQETQYF. CDR3 sequence (DNA): TGCGCCAGCAGTGTTAATCAAGAGACCCAGTACTTC.

This sequence joins TRBV6-2 or TRBV6-3 and TRBJ2-1; TRBD2 matches 10 bases. Trimming cost V 6 bases and J 2 bases; bases outside gene matches: 7. Germline lookup yields CDR1 MNHEY and CDR2 SVGEGT. CDR3 length: 16 amino acids. The DNA of the CDR3 is TGTGCCAGCAGACCTGGACTAGCGGAACCCTACAATGAGCAGTTCTTC. Protein sequence: CASRPGLAEPYNEQFF.

This chain uses TRBV12-3 or TRBV12-4 with TRBJ2-7, with a weak D call TRBD1 (6 bases). The V end was cut by 8 bases, the J end by 3 bases, with 8 bases between. The CDR3 runs to 11 residues. This CDR3 reads CASGTNYEQYV. The CDR3 DNA reads as TGTGCCAGCGGGACAAACTACGAGCAGTACGTC.

The chain employs TRBV24-1 and TRBJ2-1, with D perhaps matching TRBD2 (7 bases). V gave up 7 bases and J gave up 8 bases, with 20 bases separating them. The CDR3 extends over 15 amino acids. Germline CDR1 is KGHDR and CDR2 is SFDVKD. The CDR3 sequence is CATRPLGGAGDEQFF. The CDR3 DNA reads TGTGCCACCAGGCCCCTGGGGGGGGCAGGGGATGAGCAGTTCTTC.

The chain employs TRBV7-2 and TRBJ2-2, with D perhaps TRBD2 (5 bases). CDR3 length: 13 residues. Trimming stripped 6 bases from V and 4 bases from J, with 9 bases between. The germline V gene encodes CDR1 SGHTA and CDR2 FQGNSA. CDR3 nucleotide sequence: TGTGCCAGCAGACTAGACGGCACCGGGGAGCTGTTTTTT. Its protein is CASRLDGTGELFF.

The CDR3 sequence: CASSKKAGTYEQYV. The CDR3 bases are TGTGCCAGCAGCAAAAAGGCAGGTACCTACGAGCAGTACGTC. The chain joins TRBV27 to TRBJ2-7; D gene uncertain. CDR1 is MNHEY and CDR2 is SMNVEV in the germline V gene (reference sequence). The CDR3 contains 14 residues. The ends were cut back, 6 bases at V and 2 bases at J, with 14 bases in the middle.

The chain employs TRBV27 and TRBJ2-3; 14 positions agree with TRBD2. V lost 1 base, J lost 0 bases, and 6 bases stayed unmatched. Germline CDR1 is MNHEY and CDR2 is SMNVEV (reference sequence). The CDR3 contains 19 residues. CDR3 loop: CASSLYPGLAGVSTDTQYF. CDR3 coding DNA: TGTGCCAGCAGTTTATACCCGGGACTAGCGGGAGTAAGCACAGATACGCAGTATTTT.

The sample holds a few counts of this clone. The rearrangement links TRBV18 to TRBJ2-1, with a tentative D call TRBD2 (5 bases). The ends were cut back, 3 bases at V and 7 bases at J, with 19 bases in the middle. Germline V lookup: CDR1 KGHSH, CDR2 LQKENI. The CDR3 has 16 residues. The CDR3 reads CASSPMRRPEGNEQFF. The CDR3 DNA follows: TGTGCCAGCTCACCGATGCGGAGGCCGGAAGGGAATGAGCAGTTCTTC.

This clone was counted a single time. The chain combines TRBV19 with TRBJ1-5, with a possible D match to TRBD1 (5 bases). With 7 bases removed from V and 3 bases from J, the gap between germline ends came to 16 bases. The CDR3 runs 15 residues. Germline V gives CDR1 LNHDA, CDR2 SQIVND (reference sequence). The CDR3 spells CASTLLGHLNQPQHF. In nucleotides, the CDR3 is TGTGCCAGTACCCTACTTGGACACCTCAATCAGCCCCAGCATTTT.

The CDR3 loop is CASSGLQGAIDTQYF. The DNA of the CDR3 is TGTGCCAGCAGCGGACTCCAGGGGGCGATAGATACGCAGTATTTT. This chain uses TRBV2 with TRBJ2-3; 8 bases match TRBD1. Trimming removed 6 bases from V and 5 bases from J; junction bases left unmatched: 10. Per the germline V gene, CDR1 is SNHLY and CDR2 is FYNNEI. The CDR3 is 15 residues long.

The chain combines TRBV7-2 with TRBJ2-5, with D hard to call. Trimming stripped 1 base from V and 4 bases from J, with 16 bases between. There are 16 residues in the CDR3. In germline, CDR1 is SGHTA, CDR2 FQGNSA. The CDR3 loop reads CASSLDLAVVGETQYF. The CDR3 DNA is TGTGCCAGCAGCTTAGATTTGGCGGTTGTGGGAGAGACCCAGTACTTC.